The 10 T cell receptor beta chains listed next were all sequenced from one sample in a study of blood T cell repertoires in COVID-19. TCRdb keeps only in-frame clones here, not all; method: immunoSEQ multiplex PCR. The sample has some 70,000 clones, just under 90% seen once. Specimen: peripheral blood. All receptors derive from a woman aged 80 or over with active COVID-19.

The chain recombines TRBV2 with TRBJ2-7; 8 nucleotides align to TRBD2. The V and J ends lost 3 bases and 5 bases, in that order; junction bases with no gene match: 9. The germline V gene encodes CDR1 SNHLY and CDR2 FYNNEI. The CDR3 is 15 residues long. The CDR3 nucleotides are TGTGCCAGCAGTGACAGAATAGCGGGACGGAACGAGCAGTACTTC. The encoded protein is CASSDRIAGRNEQYF.

The gene calls are TRBV18 and TRBJ2-6; tentative D call: TRBD2 (5 bases). The germline V gene encodes CDR1 KGHSH and CDR2 LQKENI. The CDR3 extends over 17 amino acids. With 1 base removed from V and 0 bases from J, the gap between germline ends came to 10 bases. The CDR3: CASSPQGVTSGANVLTF. The DNA for the CDR3 is TGTGCCAGCTCACCACAGGGAGTTACCTCTGGGGCCAACGTCCTGACTTTC. The whole variable domain, filled in from reference TRBV18 and TRBJ2-6, reads NAGVMQNPRHLVRRRGQEARLRCSPMKGHSHVYWYRQLPEEGLKFMVYLQKENIIDESGMPKERFSAEFPKEGPSILRIQQVVRGDSAAYFCASSPQGVTSGANVLTFGAGSRLTVL.

This rearrangement joins TRBV5-1 to TRBJ2-2; possibly TRBD2 for D (5 bases). Trimming took off 2 bases at V and 0 bases at J, with 11 bases between the two ends. There are 16 residues in the CDR3. Germline CDR1 reads SGHRS; CDR2 reads YFSETQ. Written as DNA, the CDR3 is TGCGCCAGCAGCTTAAGGGTCGGGGCGAACACCGGGGAGCTGTTTTTT. Translated, it gives CASSLRVGANTGELFF.

This clone appeared once. This chain links TRBV10-3 with TRBJ2-6, with 7 bases aligning to TRBD1. Per germline, CDR1 ENHRY and CDR2 SYGVKD. This CDR3 comprises 15 residues. The trim removed 6 bases at V and 2 bases at J, leaving 4 bases unmatched. The CDR3: CAISADRAGANVLTF. The CDR3 DNA follows: TGTGCCATCAGCGCCGACAGGGCTGGGGCCAACGTCCTGACTTTC.

The chain combines TRBV29-1 with TRBJ2-7; TRBD1 agrees at 8 bases. The CDR3 has 13 amino acids. J gave up 1 base and V 6 bases, and 5 bases lay outside the gene matches. Per the germline V gene, CDR1 is SQVTM and CDR2 is ANQGSEA. The CDR3, as DNA: TGCAGCGTCCAGGGACAGGAGTCCTACGAGCAGTACTTC. Its translation: CSVQGQESYEQYF.

This clone was recorded only once. This sequence joins TRBV10-1 and TRBJ2-7, with D tentatively TRBD2 (7 bases). V was clipped by 7 bases and J by 5 bases, with 21 bases between them. CDR3 length equals 15 residues. Germline V gene sequence: CDR1 WNHNN, CDR2 SYGVQD (reference sequence). The DNA of the CDR3 is TGCGCCAGCACGGGCTCTGGGGGGGGCGTGGACGAGCAGTACTTC. Protein: CASTGSGGGVDEQYF.

The chain has TRBV27 and TRBJ2-3; D is ambiguous. Germline V gene data show CDR1 as MNHEY and CDR2 as SMNVEV (reference sequence). The ends were cut back, 5 bases at V and 4 bases at J, with 13 bases in the middle. The CDR3 covers 14 residues. CDR3 in DNA: TGTGCCAGCAGTCCGGTGTCCGAATCAGATACGCAGTATTTT. It encodes CASSPVSESDTQYF.

The chain has TRBV9 and TRBJ2-2, with 9 bases matching TRBD2. CDR3 size: 17 residues. V was clipped by 0 bases and J by 5 bases; unmatched bases: 8. Germline loops: CDR1 SGDLS, CDR2 YYNGEE. The CDR3 is CASSVVGSGSKTGELFF. CDR3 sequence (DNA): TGTGCCAGCAGCGTAGTAGGTAGCGGGAGTAAAACCGGGGAGCTGTTTTTT.

The chain has TRBV6-1 and TRBJ2-1; no clear D. V lost 1 base to trimming and J lost 9 bases, with 16 bases between them. CDR1 is MNHNS, CDR2 SASEGT, per germline. The length of the CDR3 is 15 residues. The CDR3 coding sequence is TGTGCCAGCAGTGAAGAGACTTTACCCCCGGGTGAGCAGTTCTTC. Translated, it gives CASSEETLPPGEQFF.

This chain uses TRBV7-6 with TRBJ2-2; 7 nucleotides align to TRBD2. Per the germline V gene, CDR1 is SGHVS and CDR2 is FNYEAQ. Trimming cost V 5 bases and J 8 bases; bases outside gene matches: 5. There are 13 residues in the CDR3. The CDR3 here is CASSRGTTGELFF. The CDR3 nucleotides read TGTGCCAGCAGCCGCGGGACTACGGGGGAGCTGTTTTTT.